The next 8 T cell receptor beta chains were all read from a single sample in a study of a mutant IDH1 vaccine in newly diagnosed glioma. The table came from immunoSEQ multiplex PCR; TCRdb's copy has only in-frame clones and leaves some out. Found here are 55,000 to 70,000 clones, 75% to 85% of them singletons; the top ten hold more than 8%. Time point indicated: baseline, week 1 (first vaccination visit). The treatment denotes: pre-vaccination baseline after standard-of-care therapy. This sample comprised PBMCs, obtained from a glioma patient treated with radiotherapy, temozolomide or both. The source of these receptors is a middle-aged man with glioma.

The chain is built from TRBV29-1 and TRBJ1-1, with D unresolved. This CDR3 comprises 13 residues. The V gene's germline CDR1 is SQVTM and CDR2 ANQGSEA. The V end was cut by 7 bases, the J end by 5 bases, with 17 bases between. CDR3 protein: CSGFKGVWTEAFF. CDR3 in DNA: TGCAGCGGGTTTAAGGGAGTCTGGACTGAAGCTTTCTTT.

J is TRBJ2-3 and V is TRBV7-8; D assignment may be TRBD1 or TRBD2 (6 bases each). CDR1 and CDR2 (germline): SGHVS, FQNEAQ. The CDR3 is 13 amino acids. V lost 4 bases, J lost 11 bases, and 16 bases lay in between. As DNA, the CDR3 is TGTGCCAGCAGCTCAGGGGCCCTGGGGGGGCAGTATTTT. It codes for CASSSGALGGQYF.

The chain is built from TRBV19 and TRBJ2-1; the D gene is possibly TRBD2 (6 bases). The length of the CDR3 is 14 residues. Trimming removed 1 base from V and 9 bases from J, with 13 bases in between. Germline assignment: CDR1 LNHDA and CDR2 SQIVND (reference sequence). CDR3 sequence: CASSIVAPGSEQFF. Written as DNA, the CDR3 is TGTGCCAGTAGTATAGTCGCCCCCGGGAGTGAGCAGTTCTTC.

CDR3 sequence reads: CASRQQGTKNIQYF. The CDR3, as DNA: TGTGCCAGCAGACAGCAGGGCACCAAAAACATTCAGTACTTC. J is TRBJ2-4 and V is TRBV5-4; the D gene is possibly TRBD1 (5 bases). Trimming shortened V by 5 bases and J by 2 bases, and 11 bases separated the two germline ends. Germline lookup yields CDR1 SGHNT and CDR2 YYREEE (reference sequence). CDR3 length equals 14 residues.

This clone has just one count. The chain couples TRBV27 to TRBJ1-2, with 10 bases lining up with TRBD1. V lost 4 bases and J lost 5; bases outside the gene matches: 7. Per germline, CDR1 MNHEY and CDR2 SMNVEV (reference sequence). This CDR3 spans 15 amino acids. The CDR3 DNA is TGTGCCAGCAGTTCGGACAGGGGGTCCCAGTATGGCTACACCTTC. Translated, it gives CASSSDRGSQYGYTF.

CDR3 amino acids: CAIRTGAAYEQYF. The CDR3 nucleotides are TGTGCCATCAGGACAGGGGCCGCCTACGAGCAGTACTTC. The genes are TRBV10-3 and TRBJ2-7; 8 bases align to TRBD1. Per the germline V gene, CDR1 is ENHRY and CDR2 is SYGVKD. The V and J ends lost 6 bases and 2 bases, in that order; junction bases with no gene match: 3. The CDR3 sequence is 13 residues long.

This clone was recorded only once. This chain joins TRBV4-2 and TRBJ2-7; D gene unclear. Trimming cost V 2 bases and J 3 bases, with 8 bases left between them. Germline assignment: CDR1 LGHNA and CDR2 YNFKEQ. The CDR3 sequence is 13 residues long. CDR3 coding DNA: TGTGCCAGCAGCCAACCATCTGGCTACGAGCAGTACTTC. This gives the protein CASSQPSGYEQYF.

V and J are TRBV7-9 and TRBJ1-1; 7 bases map to TRBD1. Trimming removed 10 bases from V and 0 bases from J; junction bases left unmatched: 11. This CDR3 is built from 15 residues. CDR1 is SEHNR, CDR2 FQNEAQ, per germline (reference sequence). CDR3 nucleotides: TGTGCCACCTTAGACAGGGCCGCCATGAACACTGAAGCTTTCTTT. This encodes CATLDRAAMNTEAFF.